These 32 T cell receptor beta chains originate from one sample sequenced in a study of blood T cells in healthy people across ages. Primed by a sample-barcoded 5' primer and a J-beta primer mix, a second PCR proceeded for roughly 7 to 11 cycles. TCRdb re-called the 5' RACE reads with MiXCR, one entry per CDR3 protein. The data hold hundreds of thousands of distinct CDR3 sequences, with just over 55% observed a single time. The sequencing sample was made of blood. These receptors came from a middle-aged man in good health.

This clonotype was picked up one time. The chain uses TRBV28 and TRBJ1-5; D is ambiguous. Trimming stripped 8 bases from V and 0 bases from J, with 11 bases between. The CDR3 covers 14 residues. Germline V gene data show CDR1 as MDHEN and CDR2 as SYDVKM. CDR3 residues: CASRGGNSNQPQHF. The CDR3 DNA reads as TGTGCCAGCCGCGGCGGGAATAGCAATCAGCCCCAGCATTTT.

The J gene is TRBJ2-5, the V gene TRBV20-1; perhaps D is TRBD1 or TRBD2 (5 bases each). Germline V lookup: CDR1 DFQATT, CDR2 SNEGSKA (reference sequence). V lost 1 base, J lost 5 bases, and 14 bases lay in between. CDR3 size: 14 residues. The CDR3 nucleotides are TGCAGTGCTAGAGTGGCCACGAGGGGTGAGACCCAGTACTTC. Translated: CSARVATRGETQYF.

The J gene is TRBJ2-7, the V gene TRBV18, with D possibly being TRBD1 or TRBD2 (6 bases each). The assigned J gene may be wrong: the sequence end matches TRBJ2-5 better. Germline V gene lookup returns CDR1 KGHSH and CDR2 LQKENI. This CDR3 is 15 amino acids long. The CDR3 bases are TGTGCCAGCTCACCAAGCGGGTCGGGGGCGGAGACCCAGTACTTC. Encoded protein: CASSPSGSGAETQYF.

The V and J genes are TRBV20-1 and TRBJ2-3, with 12 bases identical to TRBD2. Germline CDR1 DFQATT, CDR2 SNEGSKA (reference sequence). The V and J ends lost 3 bases and 2 bases, in that order; junction bases with no gene match: 6. The CDR3 totals 16 residues. CDR3 coding DNA: TGCAGTGCTAGCGAGACTAGCGGGGGCCCCACAGATACGCAGTATTTT. Translated, it gives CSASETSGGPTDTQYF.

The rearrangement joins TRBV2 to TRBJ2-7; a weak D match, TRBD1 (6 bases). Trimming left V 6 bases short and J 6 bases short, with 15 bases between. The CDR3 spans 13 residues. The germline V gene has CDR1 SNHLY and CDR2 FYNNEI. The CDR3 is CASRDGQIAEQYF. The CDR3 nucleotides are TGTGCCAGCAGGGACGGACAGATCGCCGAGCAGTACTTC.

The chain links TRBV20-1 to TRBJ2-7, with TRBD1 as a possible D gene (6 bases). The J call may be incorrect, as the DNA end agrees better with TRBJ2-5. Germline V gene data show CDR1 as DFQATT and CDR2 as SNEGSKA (reference sequence). The CDR3 is 15 residues long. The CDR3 loop reads CSAITATGSVETQYF. CDR3 nucleotides: TGCAGTGCTATAACGGCTACAGGGAGCGTGGAGACCCAGTACTTC.

As for this clonotype: One end of the junction fails to match germline, which may point to a read error. The chain has TRBV7-9 and TRBJ2-4; a weak D match, TRBD2 (5 bases). The DNA end is more similar to TRBJ2-7, so the J call may be wrong. From germline, CDR1 is SEHNR and CDR2 FQNEAQ (reference sequence). There are 10 residues in the CDR3. The CDR3: CANSGYEQYF. The DNA for the CDR3 is TGTGCCAACAGCGGCTACGAGCAGTACTTC.

This clonotype was counted a few times. The chain couples TRBV7-8 to TRBJ2-6; TRBD2 aligns across 9 bases. Germline V CDR1 and CDR2: SGHVS, FQNEAQ. The trim removed 8 bases at V and 0 bases at J, leaving 5 bases unmatched. This CDR3 has 16 residues. CDR3 region: CASSGLAISGANVLTF. CDR3 in DNA: TGTGCCAGCTCAGGACTAGCGATCTCTGGGGCCAACGTCCTGACTTTC.

The chain carries TRBV6-4 and TRBJ2-7; 10 bases are a match to TRBD2. The DNA end is a closer match to TRBJ2-5, so the J assignment may be wrong. From germline, CDR1 is MRHNA and CDR2 SNTAGT. The CDR3 covers 15 residues. CDR3 bases: TGTGCCAGCAGTGAGGTAGCGGGGGGACAGGAGACCCAGTACTTC. Translation gives CASSEVAGGQETQYF.

The J gene is TRBJ1-6, the V gene TRBV27, with a tentative D call TRBD1 (6 bases). This CDR3 comprises 14 residues. Trimming left V 5 bases short and J 7 bases short, with 12 bases between. The germline gives CDR1 MNHEY, CDR2 SMNVEV (reference sequence). Here the CDR3 reads CASSLRTENSPLHF. In nucleotides, the CDR3 is TGTGCCAGCAGTCTCAGGACAGAGAATTCACCCCTCCACTTT.

The rearrangement joins TRBV10-3 to TRBJ2-3, with D unclear. Trimming stripped 11 bases from V and 5 bases from J, with 11 bases between. Germline loops: CDR1 ENHRY, CDR2 SYGVKD. This CDR3 region has 11 residues. CDR3 residues: CASRTGDTQYF. The CDR3 nucleotides read TGTGCCTCACGGACGGGAGATACGCAGTATTTT.

This clonotype turned up a few times. The chain uses TRBV7-2 and TRBJ1-2; the match to TRBD1 covers 8 bases. The CDR3 contains 13 residues. Germline CDR1 reads SGHTA; CDR2 reads FQGNSA. Germline trimming cut 5 bases from V and 6 bases from J; bases unmatched to any gene: 5. CDR3: CASSATGGNGYTF. CDR3 DNA: TGTGCCAGCAGCGCTACAGGGGGAAATGGCTACACCTTC.

The chain carries TRBV9 and TRBJ1-1; the D is unclear. The germline V gene has CDR1 SGDLS and CDR2 YYNGEE. V was clipped by 2 bases and J by 6 bases, with 11 bases between them. The CDR3 is 13 amino acids. CDR3 residues: CASSVPSRAEAFF. CDR3 bases: TGTGCCAGCAGCGTCCCTTCGCGGGCTGAAGCTTTCTTT.

This rearrangement joins TRBV20-1 to TRBJ2-3; 7 bases align to TRBD2. The J segment lost 5 bases and the V segment lost 4 bases, leaving 6 bases of the junction unmatched. CDR1 and CDR2 (germline): DFQATT, SNEGSKA (reference sequence). The CDR3 spans 13 residues. The CDR3 loop is CSAMAGALDTQYF. The CDR3, as DNA: TGCAGTGCTATGGCGGGAGCGTTAGATACGCAGTATTTT.

This clonotype was recorded a few times. The rearrangement joins TRBV29-1 to TRBJ2-4; D is possibly TRBD1 (5 bases). The CDR3 is 16 residues long. Trimming cost V 2 bases and J 0 bases, with 14 bases left between them. Germline CDR1 reads SQVTM; CDR2 reads ANQGSEA. CDR3 loop: CSVELAVGLAKNIQYF. The CDR3 nucleotides are TGCAGCGTTGAACTCGCGGTGGGGCTAGCCAAAAACATTCAGTACTTC.

The chain links TRBV6-2 or TRBV6-3 to TRBJ2-7, with 8 nucleotides matching TRBD1. Germline loops: CDR1 MNHEY, CDR2 SVGEGT. This CDR3 region has 14 residues. Trimming removed 5 bases from V and 4 bases from J; junction bases left unmatched: 7. This CDR3 is CASSETGGLYEQYF. DNA of the CDR3: TGTGCCAGCAGTGAAACAGGGGGTTTGTACGAGCAGTACTTC.

This clonotype was observed a single time. The chain couples TRBV4-1 to TRBJ1-3; 9 bases align to TRBD1. Germline assignment: CDR1 MGHRA and CDR2 YSYEKL. The CDR3 has 15 amino acids. J lost 8 bases, V lost 0 bases, and 5 bases had no gene match. Here the CDR3 DNA reads TGCGCCAGCAGCCAAGAATACAGGGGGCCGGACACCATATATTTT. It specifies CASSQEYRGPDTIYF.

This chain links TRBV27 with TRBJ2-7, with TRBD2 matching 9 bases. With 5 bases clipped from V and 4 bases from J, the junction kept 12 bases outside the gene matches. The germline gives CDR1 MNHEY, CDR2 SMNVEV (reference sequence). This CDR3 comprises 16 residues. As DNA, the CDR3 is TGTGCCAGCAGTCCAGTAGCGGGAGATCGGTATTACGAGCAGTACTTC. Amino acids: CASSPVAGDRYYEQYF.

The V gene is TRBV28, the J gene TRBJ1-4; D is perhaps TRBD1 (5 bases). V was shortened by 3 bases and J by 10 bases, with 15 bases between the two germline ends. CDR1 MDHEN and CDR2 SYDVKM come from the germline V gene. The CDR3 is 14 amino acids. This CDR3 reads CASSLGDQQRKLFF. As DNA, the CDR3 is TGTGCCAGCAGTTTGGGGGATCAACAAAGAAAACTGTTTTTT.

This sequence joins TRBV7-2 and TRBJ1-5; D may be TRBD1 (6 bases). In germline, CDR1 is SGHTA, CDR2 FQGNSA. Deletions cut 5 bases from V and 0 bases from J, with 17 bases between. This CDR3 has 17 amino acids. CDR3 in DNA: TGTGCCAGCAGCCTACAGGGTGCGGACGATAGCAATCAGCCCCAGCATTTT. This sequence encodes CASSLQGADDSNQPQHF.

The V call is TRBV6-5, the J call TRBJ2-5, with a tentative D call TRBD1 (5 bases). The germline gives CDR1 MNHEY, CDR2 SVGAGI. This CDR3 spans 16 amino acids. Trimming stripped 6 bases from V and 2 bases from J, with 19 bases between. In DNA form, the CDR3 reads TGTGCCAGCAGCCTCCACATCCAGGGTTTACAAGAGACCCAGTACTTC. Its translation: CASSLHIQGLQETQYF.

This clonotype was counted a single time. This rearrangement joins TRBV10-3 to TRBJ2-1; D may be TRBD1 (6 bases). The V end lost 10 bases, the J end lost 7 bases, and 14 bases lay between the germline ends. CDR1 is ENHRY and CDR2 is SYGVKD in the germline V gene. This CDR3 is 12 amino acids long. The CDR3: CATATRGNEQFF. CDR3 sequence (DNA): TGTGCCACCGCTACAAGGGGGAATGAGCAGTTCTTC.

This chain links TRBV7-2 with TRBJ2-3; TRBD2 agrees at 12 bases. The germline V gene has CDR1 SGHTA and CDR2 FQGNSA. V lost 6 bases, J lost 2 bases, and 3 bases stayed unmatched. The CDR3 extends over 15 amino acids. The CDR3 region is CASRWTSGNTDTQYF. The CDR3, as DNA: TGTGCCAGCAGGTGGACTAGCGGGAACACAGATACGCAGTATTTT.

The V gene is TRBV20-1, the J gene TRBJ2-1; perhaps TRBD1 as D (5 bases). This CDR3 comprises 17 residues. Germline CDR1 is DFQATT and CDR2 is SNEGSKA (reference sequence). The V gene lost 0 bases and the J gene lost 13 bases, with 28 bases spanning the gap. The CDR3 sequence is CSARDRGWTTFSETQFF. For the CDR3, the DNA is TGCAGTGCTAGAGATAGAGGCTGGACAACTTTTTCGGAGACCCAGTTCTTC.

CDR3 amino acids: CASSPPSGGNQPQHF. CDR3 nucleotides: TGTGCCAGCAGTCCTCCTTCAGGTGGCAATCAGCCCCAGCATTTT. The genes are TRBV28 and TRBJ1-5, with D uncertain. V lost 5 bases and J lost 2, with 13 bases in between. The CDR3 runs to 15 residues. The germline gives CDR1 MDHEN, CDR2 SYDVKM.

The chain uses TRBV7-2 and TRBJ1-6; D is uncertain. Looked up from germline, CDR1 is SGHTA and CDR2 is FQGNSA. CDR3 length: 14 amino acids. The V and J ends lost 4 bases and 10 bases respectively, with 14 bases between them. CDR3 in DNA: TGTGCCAGCAGCTCACGGGGAACGGGATCACCCCTCCACTTT. It encodes CASSSRGTGSPLHF.

V and J are TRBV14 and TRBJ1-4; perhaps TRBD1 as D (5 bases). This CDR3 comprises 15 residues. Germline lookup yields CDR1 SGHDN and CDR2 FVKESK. V was shortened by 4 bases and J by 8 bases, with 17 bases between the two germline ends. CDR3 protein: CASSRMGQGQEKLFF. The DNA for the CDR3 is TGTGCCAGCAGCCGGATGGGGCAGGGCCAAGAAAAACTGTTTTTT.

The chain joins TRBV7-2 to TRBJ1-2, with D uncertain. This CDR3 spans 8 amino acids. Germline V gene sequence: CDR1 SGHTA, CDR2 FQGNSA. The germline V and J ends were trimmed by 11 bases and 6 bases, with 4 bases remaining between them. The CDR3 is CAGNGYTF. CDR3 in DNA: TGTGCCGGCAATGGCTACACCTTC.

The chain links TRBV20-1 to TRBJ2-1; D remains ambiguous. V dropped 6 bases and J dropped 2 bases, with 11 bases sitting between them. The germline V gene has CDR1 DFQATT and CDR2 SNEGSKA (reference sequence). This CDR3 is built from 13 residues. CDR3 sequence: CSARVPAYNEQFF. The CDR3 DNA is TGCAGTGCAAGGGTTCCGGCCTACAATGAGCAGTTCTTC.

CDR3 sequence: CASSLFATQETQYF. The DNA of the CDR3 is TGTGCCAGCAGTTTATTCGCGACACAAGAGACCCAGTACTTC. The rearrangement joins TRBV27 to TRBJ2-5; D call uncertain. The germline V gene encodes CDR1 MNHEY and CDR2 SMNVEV (reference sequence). This CDR3 has 14 amino acids. The V and J ends lost 1 base and 2 bases respectively, with 8 bases between them.

CDR3 bases: TGTGCCAGCAGCCCCAGGACAGCCTCCAACTATGGCTACACCTTC. The encoded protein is CASSPRTASNYGYTF. The J gene is TRBJ1-2, the V gene TRBV13; tentatively, D is TRBD1 (6 bases). The CDR3 spans 15 residues. V was cut by 5 bases and J by 2 bases, with 15 bases left in between. Germline CDR1 PRHDT, CDR2 FYEKMQ (reference sequence).

V is TRBV7-8 and J is TRBJ1-4; D ambiguous. Germline V gives CDR1 SGHVS, CDR2 FQNEAQ. The CDR3 has 14 amino acids. V was shortened by 10 bases and J by 0 bases, with 12 bases between the two germline ends. DNA for the CDR3: TGTGCCACCCTGGACTCCGCAACTAATGAAAAACTGTTTTTT. Amino acid sequence: CATLDSATNEKLFF.